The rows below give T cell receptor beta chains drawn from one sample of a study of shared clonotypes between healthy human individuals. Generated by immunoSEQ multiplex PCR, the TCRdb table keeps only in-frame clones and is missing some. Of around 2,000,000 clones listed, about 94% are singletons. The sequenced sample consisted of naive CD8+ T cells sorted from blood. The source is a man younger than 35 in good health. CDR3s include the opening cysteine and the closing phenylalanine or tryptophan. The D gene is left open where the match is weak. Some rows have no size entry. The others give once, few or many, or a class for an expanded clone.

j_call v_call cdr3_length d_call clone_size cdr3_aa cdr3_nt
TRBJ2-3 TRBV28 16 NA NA CASSPRTASATDTQYF TGTGCCAGCAGTCCGCGGACAGCTTCAGCCACAGATACGCAGTATTTT
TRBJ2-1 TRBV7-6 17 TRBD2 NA CASSLNPAGLERDEQFF TGTGCCAGCAGCTTAAATCCCGCGGGACTAGAGAGGGATGAGCAGTTCTTC
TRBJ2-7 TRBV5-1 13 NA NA CASSLGDTYEQYF TGCGCCAGCAGCTTGGGGGACACTTACGAGCAGTACTTC
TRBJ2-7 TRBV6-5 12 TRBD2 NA CASSYSGSEQYF TGTGCCAGCAGTTATAGCGGGAGCGAGCAGTACTTC
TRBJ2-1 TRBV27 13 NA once CASSLPRYNEQFF TGTGCCAGCAGTTTACCGCGGTACAATGAGCAGTTCTTC
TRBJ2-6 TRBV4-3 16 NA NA CASSQGVGTGANVLTF TGCGCCAGCAGCCAGGGGGTGGGGACTGGGGCCAACGTCCTGACTTTC
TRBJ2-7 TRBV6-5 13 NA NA CASRLQGAYEQYF TGTGCCAGCCGTTTGCAGGGCGCCTACGAGCAGTACTTC
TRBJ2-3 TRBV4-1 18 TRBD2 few CASSQNGLAVRKRDTQYF TGCGCCAGCAGCCAAAACGGACTAGCGGTACGCAAACGGGATACGCAGTATTTT
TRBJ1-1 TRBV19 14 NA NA CASSGRDRNTEAFF TGTGCCAGTAGTGGCAGGGATAGGAACACTGAAGCTTTCTTT
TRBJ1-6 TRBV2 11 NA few CASSVRSPLHF TGTGCCAGCAGTGTTCGTTCACCCCTCCACTTT
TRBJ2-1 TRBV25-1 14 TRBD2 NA CASSGGGSTHEQFF TGTGCCAGCAGTGGGGGCGGGAGCACCCATGAGCAGTTCTTC
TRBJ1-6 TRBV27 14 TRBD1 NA CASSFDRGNSPLHF TGTGCCAGCAGTTTCGACAGGGGCAATTCACCCCTCCACTTT
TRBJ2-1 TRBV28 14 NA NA CASGTGYLYNEQFF TGTGCCAGCGGTACAGGGTACCTCTACAATGAGCAGTTCTTC
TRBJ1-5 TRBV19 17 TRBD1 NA CASSIGTGEGVGQPQHF TGTGCCAGTAGTATAGGTACAGGGGAAGGCGTCGGGCAGCCCCAGCATTTT
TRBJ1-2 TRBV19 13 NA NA CASSIVSGYGYTF TGTGCCAGTAGTATAGTATCCGGCTATGGCTACACCTTC
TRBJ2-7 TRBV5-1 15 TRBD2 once CASSLEASGVWEQYF TGCGCCAGCAGCTTGGAGGCTAGCGGGGTCTGGGAGCAGTACTTC
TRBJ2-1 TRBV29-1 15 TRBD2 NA CSVEAGLGSYNEQFF TGCAGCGTTGAAGCGGGACTAGGTAGTTACAATGAGCAGTTCTTC
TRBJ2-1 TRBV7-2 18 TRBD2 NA CASSLASVGAGGWNEQFF TGTGCCAGCAGCTTAGCATCCGTCGGAGCGGGGGGTTGGAATGAGCAGTTCTTC
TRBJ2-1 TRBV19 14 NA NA CASSKGGAYNEQFF TGTGCCAGTAGTAAAGGAGGGGCTTACAATGAGCAGTTCTTC
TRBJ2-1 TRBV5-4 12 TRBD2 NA CAVYSGLNEQFF TGTGCCGTATATAGCGGGCTCAATGAGCAGTTCTTC
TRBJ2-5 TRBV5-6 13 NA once CASRSDGEETQYF TGTGCCAGCAGGAGCGACGGGGAAGAGACCCAGTACTTC
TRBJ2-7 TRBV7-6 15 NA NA CASSLAPESSYEQYF TGTGCCAGCAGCTTAGCGCCGGAGAGCTCCTACGAGCAGTACTTC
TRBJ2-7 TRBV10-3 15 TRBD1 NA CAISEPNGTAYEQYF TGTGCCATCAGTGAGCCTAATGGGACAGCCTACGAGCAGTACTTC
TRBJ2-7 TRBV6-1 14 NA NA CASSDYRETYEQYF TGTGCCAGCAGTGATTACAGGGAAACCTACGAGCAGTACTTC
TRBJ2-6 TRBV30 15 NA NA CAWSHTGFGANVLTF TGTGCCTGGAGTCATACAGGGTTCGGGGCCAACGTCCTGACTTTC
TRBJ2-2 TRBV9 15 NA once CASSGAPGNTGELFF TGTGCCAGCAGTGGCGCCCCGGGGAACACCGGGGAGCTGTTTTTT
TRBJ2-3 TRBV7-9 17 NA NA CASSAPIQGIRGDTQYF TGTGCCAGCAGCGCTCCCATACAGGGCATCCGAGGGGATACGCAGTATTTT
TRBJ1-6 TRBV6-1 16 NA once CASSEGNLIWNSPLHF TGTGCCAGCAGTGAGGGGAACCTGATATGGAATTCACCCCTCCACTTT
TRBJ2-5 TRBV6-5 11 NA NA CASSPGPMEYF TGTGCCAGCAGTCCCGGGCCAATGGAGTACTTC
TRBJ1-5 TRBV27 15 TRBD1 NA CASKEGTGDHQPQHF TGTGCCAGCAAAGAAGGGACAGGGGACCATCAGCCCCAGCATTTT
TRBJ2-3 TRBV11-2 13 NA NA CASSLFVADTQYF TGTGCCAGCAGCTTGTTCGTGGCAGATACGCAGTATTTT
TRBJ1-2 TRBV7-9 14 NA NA CASSSGGTNYGYTF TGTGCCAGCAGCTCCGGGGGGACTAACTATGGCTACACCTTC
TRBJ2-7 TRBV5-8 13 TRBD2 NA CASRIAGDYEQYF TGTGCCAGCAGGATAGCGGGGGACTACGAGCAGTACTTC
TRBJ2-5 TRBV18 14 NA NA CASSPPNEQETQYF TGTGCCAGCTCACCACCTAACGAGCAAGAGACCCAGTACTTC
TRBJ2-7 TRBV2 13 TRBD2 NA CASSTSVTYEQYF TGTGCCAGCAGCACTAGCGTCACCTACGAGCAGTACTTC
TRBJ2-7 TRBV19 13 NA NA CASNDRSSYEQYF TGTGCCAGTAACGACAGGAGCTCCTACGAGCAGTACTTC
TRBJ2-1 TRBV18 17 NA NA CASSSNHLSVTRDEQFF TGTGCCAGCTCCTCCAACCACCTATCGGTAACCCGGGATGAGCAGTTCTTC
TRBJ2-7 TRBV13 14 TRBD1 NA CASSLGQGGYEQYF TGTGCCAGCAGCCTGGGACAGGGTGGCTACGAGCAGTACTTC
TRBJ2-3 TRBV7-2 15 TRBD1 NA CASSPRDSLTDTQYF TGTGCCAGCAGCCCCCGGGACAGTCTCACAGATACGCAGTATTTT
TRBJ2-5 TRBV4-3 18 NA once CASSQERVGEGLQETQYF TGCGCCAGCAGCCAAGAGAGAGTTGGTGAGGGACTCCAAGAGACCCAGTACTTC